A single TCR beta chain is shown here with its context. The V gene's germline CDR1 is SGHTA and CDR2 FQGNSA. The CDR3 contains 18 residues. Germline trimming cut 5 bases from V and 0 bases from J; bases unmatched to any gene: 10. This entry is derived from a study of radiation and T cells in renal cell carcinoma. The sample's treatment: treatment-naive control, cytoreductive nephrectomy. This renal cell carcinoma was of the clear cell type. Profiled with immunoSEQ multiplex PCR; TCRdb holds only in-frame clones, not every one. Of roughly 20,000 clones in the sample, about 60% are singletons; the top ten hold approximately 33%.

The chain has TRBV7-2 and TRBJ2-1; 10 bases agree with TRBD2. The sample in question was tumor tissue, obtained from a patient whose treatment was nephrectomy without radiotherapy. The sequence came from a man aged 45-65 years with renal cell carcinoma. The CDR3 coding sequence is TGTGCCAGCAGCCCGAGGGGACTAGCGCGAAGCTCCTACAATGAGCAGTTCTTC. Its protein product is CASSPRGLARSSYNEQFF.